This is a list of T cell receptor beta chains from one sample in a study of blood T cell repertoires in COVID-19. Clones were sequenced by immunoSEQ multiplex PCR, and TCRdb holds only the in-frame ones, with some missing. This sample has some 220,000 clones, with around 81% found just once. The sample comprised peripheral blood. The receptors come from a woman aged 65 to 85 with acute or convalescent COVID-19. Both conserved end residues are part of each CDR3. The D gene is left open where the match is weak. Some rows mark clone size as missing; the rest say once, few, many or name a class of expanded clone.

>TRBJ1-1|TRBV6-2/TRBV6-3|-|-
CASSLVGGYTEAFF
TGTGCCAGCAGTTTAGTAGGAGGGTACACTGAAGCTTTCTTT
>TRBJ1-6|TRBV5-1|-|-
CASSLEQGNISPLHF
TGCGCCAGCAGCTTGGAGCAGGGGAATATTTCACCCCTCCACTTT
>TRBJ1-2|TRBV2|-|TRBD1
CASRGDRGRWGYTF
TGTGCCAGCAGGGGTGACAGGGGGCGATGGGGCTACACCTTC
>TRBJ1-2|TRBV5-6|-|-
CASTSIPHYGYTF
TGTGCCAGCACCTCTATCCCCCACTATGGCTACACCTTC
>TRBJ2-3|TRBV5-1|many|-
CASSLVQNTDTQYF
TGCGCCAGCAGCTTGGTCCAAAACACAGATACGCAGTATTTT
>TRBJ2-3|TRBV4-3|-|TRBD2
CASSQGVLAGGPYTQYF
TGCGCCAGCAGCCAAGGTGTTCTAGCGGGGGGCCCCTATACGCAGTATTTT
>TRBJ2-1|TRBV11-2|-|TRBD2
CASSLDTTSGGAYNEQFF
TGTGCCAGCAGCTTAGATACGACTAGCGGGGGGGCCTACAATGAGCAGTTCTTC
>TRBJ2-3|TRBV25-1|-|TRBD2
CAIKGGDTQYF
TGTGCCATCAAGGGAGGGGATACGCAGTATTTT
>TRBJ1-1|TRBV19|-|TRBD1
CASSMGTRGRAEAFF
TGTGCCAGTAGTATGGGGACGAGGGGGCGAGCTGAAGCTTTCTTT
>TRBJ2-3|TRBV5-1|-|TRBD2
CASSLDGGGATDTQYF
TGCGCCAGCAGCTTGGACGGCGGGGGGGCAACAGATACGCAGTATTTT
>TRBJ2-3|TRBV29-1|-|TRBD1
CSVSTGADTQYF
TGCAGCGTGTCGACAGGGGCAGATACGCAGTATTTT
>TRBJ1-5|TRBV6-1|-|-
CASSEGGQPQHF
TGTGCCAGCAGTGAGGGGGGACAGCCCCAGCATTTT
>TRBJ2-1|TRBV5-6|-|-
CASSLDSGNEQFF
TGTGCCAGCAGCTTGGACTCGGGGAATGAGCAGTTCTTC
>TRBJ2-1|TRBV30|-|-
CAWAGRGFSYNEQFF
TGTGCCTGGGCCGGACGGGGGTTTTCCTACAATGAGCAGTTCTTC
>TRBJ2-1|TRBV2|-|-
CASSAFRRGYNEQFF
TGTGCCAGCAGTGCTTTTCGGCGGGGCTACAATGAGCAGTTCTTC
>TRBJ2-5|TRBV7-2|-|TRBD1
CASSPRDRQETQYF
TGTGCCAGCAGCCCACGGGACAGGCAAGAGACCCAGTACTTC
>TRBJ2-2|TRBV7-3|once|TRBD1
CASARQGNTGELFF
TGTGCCAGCGCCCGACAGGGAAACACCGGGGAGCTGTTTTTT
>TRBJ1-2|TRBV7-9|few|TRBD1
CASSLGQGYGYTF
TGTGCCAGCAGCTTAGGACAGGGGTATGGCTACACCTTC
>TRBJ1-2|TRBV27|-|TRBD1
CASSPGQGARYGYTF
TGTGCCAGCAGTCCAGGACAGGGGGCGAGATATGGCTACACCTTC
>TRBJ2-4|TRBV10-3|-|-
CAISSTGLGKNIQYF
TGTGCCATCAGTTCAACAGGGTTAGGAAAAAACATTCAGTACTTC
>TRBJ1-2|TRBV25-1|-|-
CASSALSTGSGYTF
TGTGCCAGCAGTGCCCTTTCGACAGGTTCTGGCTACACCTTC
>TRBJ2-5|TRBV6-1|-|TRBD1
CASSERRTGLETQYF
TGTGCCAGCAGTGAACGTAGGACAGGGTTGGAGACCCAGTACTTC
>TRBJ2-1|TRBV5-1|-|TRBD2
CASSLGVAGGSGEQFF
TGCGCCAGCAGCTTGGGCGTAGCGGGGGGGTCTGGTGAGCAGTTCTTC
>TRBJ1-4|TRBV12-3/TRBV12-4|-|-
CASSVYNEKLFF
TGTGCCAGCAGCGTCTACAATGAAAAACTGTTTTTT
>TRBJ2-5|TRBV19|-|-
CASRRTGGEVRGETQYF
TGTGCCAGCCGTAGGACAGGTGGGGAGGTTAGGGGAGAGACCCAGTACTTC